The 23 T cell receptor beta chains listed next were all sequenced from one sample in a study of CD8 T cells in Susac syndrome. The authors reverse transcribed roughly 0.5 to 1 ug RNA with random hexamers. TCRdb ran MiXCR on the immunoSEQ multiplex PCR reads and lists one entry per CDR3 protein. The profile covers roughly 200,000 distinct CDR3 sequences, with roughly 94% appearing a single time and just over 0.08% taken by the ten largest. The sequenced material came from CD4+ T cells from PBMCs. These receptors originate from a human donor with multiple sclerosis.

The chain combines TRBV7-2 with TRBJ2-3, with 9 nucleotides matching TRBD1. This CDR3 spans 15 amino acids. Germline CDR1 SGHTA, CDR2 FQGNSA. The J segment lost 3 bases and the V segment lost 4 bases, leaving 5 bases of the junction unmatched. CDR3 DNA: TGTGCCAGCAGCTACAGGACAGGGGTTACAGATACGCAGTATTTT. It yields the protein CASSYRTGVTDTQYF.

In this sample, this clonotype turned up once. The rearrangement uses TRBV10-3 and TRBJ2-1; D is unclear. The CDR3 length is 13 residues. Per the germline V gene, CDR1 is ENHRY and CDR2 is SYGVKD. The V gene lost 1 base and the J gene lost 2 bases, with 3 bases spanning the gap. The CDR3 reads CAISELTYNEQFF. In DNA, the CDR3 is TGTGCCATCAGTGAGTTGACCTACAATGAGCAGTTCTTC.

The V gene is TRBV29-1, the J gene TRBJ1-1; 12 bases align to TRBD1. The CDR3 runs 16 residues. J lost 5 bases, V lost 6 bases, and 13 bases had no gene match. The germline V gene has CDR1 SQVTM and CDR2 ANQGSEA. The CDR3 loop reads CSVLMAGTGGRTEAFF. Written as DNA, the CDR3 is TGCAGCGTCCTTATGGCTGGGACAGGGGGCCGGACTGAAGCTTTCTTT.

This chain uses TRBV29-1 with TRBJ2-3; the D gene is possibly TRBD2 (5 bases). This CDR3 is built from 13 residues. V lost 1 base, J lost 2 bases, and 7 bases lay in between. Germline V gene lookup returns CDR1 SQVTM and CDR2 ANQGSEA. The CDR3 region is CSVEVGVTDTQYF. The CDR3 DNA follows: TGCAGCGTTGAAGTCGGGGTCACAGATACGCAGTATTTT.

J is TRBJ1-1 and V is TRBV29-1, with a weak D call TRBD1 (6 bases). Per germline, CDR1 SQVTM and CDR2 ANQGSEA. The CDR3 consists of 14 residues. Trimming shortened V by 4 bases and J by 1 base, and 13 bases separated the two germline ends. DNA for the CDR3: TGCAGCGTTGGCCCGGGGGCGGGGAACACTGAAGCTTTCTTT. Its translation is CSVGPGAGNTEAFF.

This sequence joins TRBV5-1 and TRBJ2-5; D gene ambiguous. CDR1 is SGHRS, CDR2 YFSETQ, per germline. V was pared by 1 base and J by 2 bases, with 6 bases between. This CDR3 is built from 13 residues. The CDR3 here is CASSLNTQETQYF. The CDR3, as DNA: TGCGCCAGCAGCTTGAACACGCAAGAGACCCAGTACTTC.

The chain has TRBV7-9 and TRBJ1-1; the D gene is possibly TRBD1 (6 bases). The CDR3 totals 14 residues. The ends were cut back, 5 bases at V and 3 bases at J, with 13 bases in the middle. Per the germline V gene, CDR1 is SEHNR and CDR2 is FQNEAQ (reference sequence). This CDR3 reads CASSPWGADTEAFF. CDR3 DNA sequence: TGTGCCAGCAGCCCTTGGGGGGCCGACACTGAAGCTTTCTTT.

This clonotype has a single count. The CDR3 DNA reads as TGTGCCTGGATCCATAAAGGGGGCGAGCAAGAGACCCAGTACTTC. It translates to CAWIHKGGEQETQYF. The V and J genes are TRBV30 and TRBJ2-5, with 7 bases aligning to TRBD1. The CDR3 is 15 residues long. The germline CDR1 and CDR2 sequences are GTSNPN and SVGIG (reference sequence). V lost 4 bases to trimming and J lost 2 bases; unmatched junction nucleotides: 10.

V is TRBV3-1 and J is TRBJ2-3; 8 bases are a match to TRBD2. Per germline, CDR1 LGHDT and CDR2 YNNKEL (reference sequence). After removal of 0 bases from V and 3 bases from J, the junction contained 5 bases not matched to a gene. This CDR3 is built from 16 residues. CDR3 in DNA: TGTGCCAGCAGCCAAGAACGGGGGGGACCAACAGATACGCAGTATTTT. Residues: CASSQERGGPTDTQYF.

The CDR3, as DNA: TGTGCCAGCGCTAGCAACAATGAGCAGTTCTTC. Protein: CASASNNEQFF. The chain carries TRBV6-5 and TRBJ2-1, with D tentatively TRBD2 (5 bases). Trimming stripped 8 bases from V and 5 bases from J, with 7 bases between. There are 11 residues in the CDR3. CDR1 is MNHEY and CDR2 is SVGAGI in the germline V gene.

This chain joins TRBV29-1 and TRBJ2-3; D might be TRBD1 or TRBD2, each matching 5 bases. This CDR3 comprises 13 residues. The V and J ends lost 8 bases and 6 bases respectively, with 18 bases between them. Germline CDR1 is SQVTM and CDR2 is ANQGSEA. CDR3 residues: CSSPGPPEDTQYF. The DNA for the CDR3 is TGCAGCTCTCCGGGACCCCCAGAGGATACGCAGTATTTT.

The rearrangement uses TRBV27 and TRBJ2-6; tentatively, D is TRBD1 (6 bases). There are 17 residues in the CDR3. V shed 5 bases and J shed 0 bases, with 14 bases lying between them. Germline V gene sequence: CDR1 MNHEY, CDR2 SMNVEV (reference sequence). CDR3 sequence: CASSIQTGYSGANVLTF. The CDR3, as DNA: TGTGCCAGCAGTATTCAAACAGGGTACTCTGGGGCCAACGTCCTGACTTTC.

The J gene is TRBJ1-2, the V gene TRBV3-1; no clear D. With 1 base removed from V and 6 bases from J, the gap between germline ends came to 9 bases. The germline CDR1 and CDR2 sequences are LGHDT and YNNKEL (reference sequence). CDR3 length: 13 residues. The CDR3 protein is CASSQGGLHGYTF. For the CDR3, the DNA is TGTGCCAGCAGCCAAGGGGGTCTCCATGGCTACACCTTC. The whole variable domain, remainder taken from reference TRBV3-1 and TRBJ1-2, is DTAVSQTPKYLVTQMGNDKSIKCEQNLGHDTMYWYKQDSKKFLKIMFSYNNKELIINETVPNRFSPKSPDKAHLNLHINSLELGDSAVYFCASSQGGLHGYTFGSGTRLTVV.

The chain uses TRBV5-6 and TRBJ2-7; 8 bases match TRBD1. The CDR3 runs to 16 residues. With 4 bases clipped from V and 3 bases from J, the junction kept 12 bases outside the gene matches. Per germline, CDR1 SGHDT and CDR2 YYEEEE. CDR3 sequence reads: CASSRGRDTGGYEQYF. Here the CDR3 DNA reads TGTGCCAGCAGCCGGGGGCGTGACACAGGGGGCTACGAGCAGTACTTC.

This clonotype was counted only a few times. The chain recombines TRBV27 with TRBJ1-1; D is possibly TRBD1 (5 bases). The CDR3 is made up of 12 amino acids. Germline loops: CDR1 MNHEY, CDR2 SMNVEV (reference sequence). Trimming shortened V by 0 bases and J by 11 bases, and 10 bases separated the two germline ends. CDR3 region: CASSLSGGEAFF. Written as DNA, the CDR3 is TGTGCCAGCAGTTTATCGGGGGGGGAGGCTTTCTTT.

V usage is TRBV18 and J usage is TRBJ1-2, with D possibly TRBD1 on 5 matching bases. CDR1 KGHSH and CDR2 LQKENI come from the germline V gene. V lost 2 bases to trimming and J lost 1 base, with 11 bases between them. CDR3 size: 15 residues. The chain's CDR3 is CASSPSQGRNYGYTF. The CDR3 bases are TGTGCCAGCTCACCATCGCAGGGTCGTAACTATGGCTACACCTTC. The full variable domain, its missing parts supplied by reference TRBV18 and TRBJ1-2, is NAGVMQNPRHLVRRRGQEARLRCSPMKGHSHVYWYRQLPEEGLKFMVYLQKENIIDESGMPKERFSAEFPKEGPSILRIQQVVRGDSAAYFCASSPSQGRNYGYTFGSGTRLTVV.

The rearrangement joins TRBV5-4 to TRBJ2-4, with D tentatively TRBD2 (7 bases). This CDR3 region has 17 residues. CDR1 and CDR2 (germline): SGHNT, YYREEE (reference sequence). With 0 bases removed from V and 0 bases from J, the gap between germline ends came to 13 bases. CDR3 sequence reads: CASSLARGAQAKNIQYF. The CDR3 nucleotides read TGTGCCAGCAGCTTGGCACGGGGGGCGCAAGCCAAAAACATTCAGTACTTC.

The chain has TRBV12-3 or TRBV12-4 and TRBJ2-7; TRBD2 agrees at 7 bases. V lost 3 bases, J lost 4 bases, and 3 bases stayed unmatched. CDR3 length: 13 residues. The CDR3 protein is CASSFGLEYEQYF. CDR3 DNA: TGTGCCAGCAGTTTCGGACTAGAGTACGAGCAGTACTTC.

The chain uses TRBV11-2 and TRBJ2-3; 7 positions agree with TRBD2. Germline V gene lookup returns CDR1 SGHAT and CDR2 FQNNGV. V was pared by 5 bases and J by 2 bases, with 4 bases of the junction left unmatched. This CDR3 has 14 residues. The CDR3 nucleotides read TGTGCCAGCAGCCCAGCGGGGCCCACAGATACGCAGTATTTT. It translates to CASSPAGPTDTQYF.

This chain connects TRBV13 to TRBJ1-5; D not certain. V lost 4 bases to trimming and J lost 5 bases, with 9 bases between them. The CDR3 loop spans 13 amino acids. The germline gives CDR1 PRHDT, CDR2 FYEKMQ (reference sequence). The CDR3 nucleotides are TGTGCCAGCAGCTCCCAATTACATCAGCCCCAGCATTTT. This codes for CASSSQLHQPQHF.

This chain connects TRBV29-1 to TRBJ1-1; D unresolved. The germline V gene encodes CDR1 SQVTM and CDR2 ANQGSEA. V was trimmed by 4 bases and J by 2 bases, leaving 8 bases between them. This CDR3 is 12 amino acids long. The CDR3 DNA is TGCAGCGTTGGAGGGTTCAACACTGAAGCTTTCTTT. Translation: CSVGGFNTEAFF.

The chain recombines TRBV30 with TRBJ2-1; D uncertain. The CDR3 length is 14 residues. V lost 5 bases to trimming and J lost 5 bases, with 16 bases between them. Germline CDR1 reads GTSNPN; CDR2 reads SVGIG (reference sequence). The CDR3 DNA is TGTGCCTGGTGCCGGGCCCGAATTGACAATGAGCAGTTCTTC. Translating it yields CAWCRARIDNEQFF.

The CDR3 DNA reads TGTGCCAGCAGCCGGGGCGCGGGGAACTATGGCTACACCTTC. Translated, it gives CASSRGAGNYGYTF. This chain links TRBV3-1 with TRBJ1-2; D is possibly TRBD1 (5 bases). The V and J ends lost 4 bases and 2 bases respectively, with 11 bases between them. Germline V gene lookup returns CDR1 LGHDT and CDR2 YNNKEL (reference sequence). This CDR3 has 14 amino acids.